Shown below are 19 T cell receptor beta chains from a single sample sequenced in a study of post-analysis software for immune sequencing data. Overall study results and limits: Controls had lower frequencies than patients of five TRBV segments, which included TRBV5-6, TRBV5-1 and TRBV20-1.

Tagging with unique molecular identifiers was a feature of the TCR beta cDNA libraries. TCRdb passed the PCR reads through MiXCR, listing each CDR3 protein once. The table includes about 680,000 distinct CDR3 sequences, about 60% detected once. These receptors lack a known antigen. Sequenced: blood. The receptor source for this set is a girl aged 2 to 9 with multiple sclerosis.

In its sample, this clonotype was seen a few times. The J gene is TRBJ2-1, the V gene TRBV15; D is undetermined. The CDR3 consists of 12 residues. Trimming shortened V by 4 bases and J by 6 bases, and 7 bases separated the two germline ends. Germline assignment: CDR1 LNHNV and CDR2 YYDKDF (reference sequence). CDR3 loop: CATSIMGNEQFF. The CDR3 nucleotides are TGTGCCACCAGCATAATGGGCAATGAGCAGTTCTTC.

The V gene is TRBV5-4, the J gene TRBJ2-1, with 7 bases fitting TRBD2. V trimming: 4 bases; J trimming: 5 bases; junction bases outside the gene matches: 12. Germline lookup yields CDR1 SGHNT and CDR2 YYREEE (reference sequence). This CDR3 region has 16 residues. The CDR3 region is CASSRRLASRDNEQFF. The CDR3 DNA follows: TGTGCCAGCAGCCGGAGACTAGCATCTAGGGACAATGAGCAGTTCTTC.

This clonotype was seen more than once but under ten times. The V and J genes are TRBV6-5 and TRBJ1-2, with D uncertain. The germline V gene has CDR1 MNHEY and CDR2 SVGAGI. The length of the CDR3 is 15 residues. Trimming removed 2 bases from V and 5 bases from J, with 15 bases in between. CDR3 nucleotide sequence: TGTGCCAGCAGTTACGGGTCATGGGGATTATATGGCTACACCTTC. This encodes CASSYGSWGLYGYTF.

The chain is built from TRBV5-1 and TRBJ2-3; the D gene is possibly TRBD1 (8 bases). Trimming took off 2 bases at V and 0 bases at J, with 31 bases between the two ends. This CDR3 spans 22 amino acids. Looked up from germline, CDR1 is SGHRS and CDR2 is YFSETQ. The CDR3 sequence: CASSFPGRTGTLSGKSTDTQYF. As DNA, the CDR3 is TGCGCCAGCAGCTTTCCCGGAAGGACAGGGACCCTCAGCGGGAAGAGCACAGATACGCAGTATTTT.

The CDR3 here is CASRGPGRSDTQYF. The CDR3 DNA is TGTGCCAGCAGGGGACCAGGCCGGTCAGATACGCAGTATTTT. V is TRBV6-1 and J is TRBJ2-3; the D gene could be TRBD1 or TRBD2 (5 bases each). The CDR3 totals 14 residues. The germline gives CDR1 MNHNS, CDR2 SASEGT. V lost 6 bases to trimming and J lost 4 bases, with 14 bases between them.

This clonotype was picked up a small number of times. The gene calls are TRBV6-2 or TRBV6-3 and TRBJ2-7; unclear D gene. The CDR3 is 14 amino acids. V gave up 0 bases and J gave up 5 bases, with 11 bases separating them. Germline V gene sequence: CDR1 MNHEY, CDR2 SVGEGT. The CDR3: CASSYSRTNNEQYF. The CDR3 coding sequence is TGTGCCAGCAGTTACTCTAGGACCAACAACGAGCAGTACTTC.

In its sample, this clonotype was seen once. The chain combines TRBV6-1 with TRBJ2-7; a weak D match, TRBD2 (6 bases). From germline, CDR1 is MNHNS and CDR2 SASEGT. This CDR3 comprises 15 residues. Between the trimmed V and J ends, which lost 1 base and 0 bases, there was a span of 10 bases. The CDR3 coding sequence is TGTGCCAGCAGTGAAGATGCGGGGAGCTCCTACGAGCAGTACTTC. Amino acids: CASSEDAGSSYEQYF.

The rearrangement uses TRBV4-2 and TRBJ2-3, with TRBD2 identical over 7 bases. After removal of 0 bases from V and 2 bases from J, the junction contained 5 bases not matched to a gene. Germline V gene data show CDR1 as LGHNA and CDR2 as YNFKEQ. This CDR3 is built from 16 residues. The CDR3 here is CASSQEASGYTDTQYF. DNA of the CDR3: TGTGCCAGCAGCCAAGAGGCTAGCGGTTACACAGATACGCAGTATTTT.

This clonotype showed up just a few times. CDR3 amino acids: CASSYQPFEREPFPYEQYF. CDR3 nucleotides: TGTGCCAGCAGTTACCAACCTTTCGAGAGGGAGCCCTTCCCCTACGAGCAGTACTTC. The V gene is TRBV6-5, the J gene TRBJ2-7; weak D call: TRBD2 (5 bases). The CDR3 spans 19 residues. Germline V gene lookup returns CDR1 MNHEY and CDR2 SVGAGI. Trimming took off 2 bases at V and 2 bases at J, with 25 bases between the two ends.

The chain employs TRBV25-1 and TRBJ2-2; 7 nucleotides align to TRBD2. This CDR3 is built from 17 residues. CDR1 is MGHDK, CDR2 SYGVNS, per germline. The V gene end was trimmed by 2 bases and the J gene end by 1 base; junction bases not matched to a gene: 7. CDR3 loop: CASSEAEAGVNTGELFF. CDR3 DNA sequence: TGTGCCAGCAGTGAAGCGGAGGCGGGAGTGAACACCGGGGAGCTGTTTTTT. The entire variable domain, with the rest obtained from reference TRBV25-1 and TRBJ2-2, is as follows: EADIYQTPRYLVIGTGKKITLECSQTMGHDKMYWYQQDPGMELHLIHYSYGVNSTEKGDLSSESTVSRIRTEHFPLTLESARPSHTSQYLCASSEAEAGVNTGELFFGEGSRLTVL.

V and J are TRBV18 and TRBJ2-5; D call uncertain. Germline V gene data show CDR1 as KGHSH and CDR2 as LQKENI. Trimming cost V 0 bases and J 5 bases, with 7 bases left between them. The length of the CDR3 is 13 residues. The CDR3 region is CASSPPTSETQYF. The DNA of the CDR3 is TGTGCCAGCTCACCACCTACCTCTGAGACCCAGTACTTC.

This clonotype showed up just once. Written as DNA, the CDR3 is TGTGCCAGCAGCCAAGGTCGGGAGTGGCACGAGCAGTACTTC. Protein: CASSQGREWHEQYF. J is TRBJ2-7 and V is TRBV3-1; D is perhaps TRBD2 (6 bases). V lost 1 base, J lost 5 bases, and 12 bases lay in between. Germline CDR1 is LGHDT and CDR2 is YNNKEL (reference sequence). The CDR3 covers 14 residues.

Concerning this clonotype: The germline gene is not matched at one end of the junction; a read error may be the cause. V gene TRBV12-3 or TRBV12-4 combines with J gene TRBJ2-1; 7 bases are a match to TRBD1. The CDR3 totals 13 residues. CDR3 sequence: CAGSRGQNNEQFF. The CDR3 coding sequence is TGTGCCGGCAGTCGGGGACAGAACAATGAGCAGTTCTTC.

The chain joins TRBV29-1 to TRBJ2-7; TRBD1 aligns across 9 bases. The V and J ends lost 8 bases and 5 bases, in that order; junction bases with no gene match: 7. The CDR3 spans 12 residues. Germline CDR1 reads SQVTM; CDR2 reads ANQGSEA. The CDR3 is CSFKGQGNEQYF. For the CDR3, the DNA is TGCAGCTTCAAGGGACAGGGCAACGAGCAGTACTTC.

The genes are TRBV10-3 and TRBJ2-6, with D perhaps TRBD2 (5 bases). Per the germline V gene, CDR1 is ENHRY and CDR2 is SYGVKD. Trimming removed 0 bases at V and 2 bases at J, with 5 bases between. This CDR3 region has 15 residues. The CDR3 spells CAISESGTGANVLTF. In nucleotides, the CDR3 is TGTGCCATCAGTGAGTCCGGGACTGGGGCCAACGTCCTGACTTTC.

This sequence joins TRBV12-3 or TRBV12-4 and TRBJ2-7; D remains ambiguous. This CDR3 is built from 14 residues. Trimming shortened V by 3 bases and J by 3 bases, and 12 bases separated the two germline ends. The CDR3 DNA reads TGTGCCAGCAGTTTTGGGTCAGGCAGCTACGAGCAGTACTTC. It codes for CASSFGSGSYEQYF.

Only a few counts were recorded for this clonotype. V is TRBV6-6 and J is TRBJ1-2; no reliable D call. The germline gives CDR1 MNHNY, CDR2 SVGAGI (reference sequence). Trimming removed 4 bases from V and 0 bases from J, with 6 bases in between. There are 13 residues in the CDR3. Written as DNA, the CDR3 is TGTGCCAGCAGTTGGGTCACTAACTATGGCTACACCTTC. Protein product: CASSWVTNYGYTF.

The chain carries TRBV12-3 or TRBV12-4 and TRBJ2-1; D is perhaps TRBD2 (5 bases). The ends were cut back, 7 bases at V and 9 bases at J, with 16 bases in the middle. This CDR3 spans 13 amino acids. Here the CDR3 DNA reads TGTGCCAGCACCTTGGAACCGAGCGGTGAGCAGTTCTTC. Protein: CASTLEPSGEQFF.

This rearrangement joins TRBV7-2 to TRBJ2-4, with D perhaps given as TRBD1 or TRBD2 (5 bases each). The CDR3 has 13 residues. V was cut by 5 bases and J by 15 bases, with 20 bases left in between. Germline V gives CDR1 SGHTA, CDR2 FQGNSA. CDR3 sequence reads: CASSPGRSGRPYF. CDR3 nucleotides: TGTGCCAGCAGCCCCGGACGATCGGGACGGCCGTACTTC.